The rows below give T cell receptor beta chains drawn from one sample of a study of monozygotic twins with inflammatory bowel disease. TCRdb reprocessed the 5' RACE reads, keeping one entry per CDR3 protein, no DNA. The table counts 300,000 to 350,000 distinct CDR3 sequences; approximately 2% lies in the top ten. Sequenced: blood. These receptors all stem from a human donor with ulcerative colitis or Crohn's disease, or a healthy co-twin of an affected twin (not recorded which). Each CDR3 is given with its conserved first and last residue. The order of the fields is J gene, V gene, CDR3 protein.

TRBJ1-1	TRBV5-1	CASSLPTTGWTEAFF
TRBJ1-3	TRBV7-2	CASSSHRAGNTIYF
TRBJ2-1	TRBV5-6	CASSSGTGGVEQFF
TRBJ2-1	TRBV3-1	CASSQLLVAEQFF
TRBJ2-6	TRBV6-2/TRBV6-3	CATGAGANVLTF
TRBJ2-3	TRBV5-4	CASSPLGLRTDTQYF
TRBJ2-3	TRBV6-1	CASSGLEGAHTDTQYF
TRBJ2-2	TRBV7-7	CASGVSPNTGELFF
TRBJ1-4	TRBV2	CASSERAGGSEKLFF
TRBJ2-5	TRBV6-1	CASSQPIQGDGETQYF
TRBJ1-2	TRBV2	CASSVVKPPGAGYGYTF
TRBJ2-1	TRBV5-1	CASSLYEGWDEQFF
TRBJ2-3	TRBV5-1	CASNHPGLAGTDTQYF
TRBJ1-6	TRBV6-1	CASRKTGDRSPLHF
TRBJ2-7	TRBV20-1	CSAPTRSGEGLGEQYF
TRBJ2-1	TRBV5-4	CASSLVWGGDNEQFF
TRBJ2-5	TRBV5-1	CASSPSLVSGETQYF
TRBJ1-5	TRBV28	CASSFEQPQHF
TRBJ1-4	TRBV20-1	CSARIGEKLFF
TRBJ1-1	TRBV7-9	CASSLNRQGGTEAFF
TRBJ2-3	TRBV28	CASSYSGSKDTQYF
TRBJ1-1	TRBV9	CASGRTPTGEAFF
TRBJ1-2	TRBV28	CASTKGHRYGYTF
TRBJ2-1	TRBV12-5	CASGAASGGRYNEQFF
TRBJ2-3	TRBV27	CASSLEWDRSTDTQYF
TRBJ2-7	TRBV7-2	CASSLPERTAGFYEQYF
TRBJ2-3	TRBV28	CASNAGTDTQYF
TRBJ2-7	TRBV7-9	CASSPQDSHEQYF
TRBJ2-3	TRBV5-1	CASSSPPGQGRGTDTQYF
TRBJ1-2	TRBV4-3	CASSSKGGGYTF
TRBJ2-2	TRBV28	CASSTYWTEFEELFF
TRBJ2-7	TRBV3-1	CASSQGVGALYEQYF
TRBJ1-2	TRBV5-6	CASSTDRLYGYTF
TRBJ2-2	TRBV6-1	CASSEQGTSTGELFF
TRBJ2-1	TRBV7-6	CASSFGSNSYNEQFF
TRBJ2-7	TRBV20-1	CSVRGAAGAYYEQYF
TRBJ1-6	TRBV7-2	CASSFLGGDGSPLHF
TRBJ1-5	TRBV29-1	CSVGEGLQPQHF
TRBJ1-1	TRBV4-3	CASSQEYPGEEAFF
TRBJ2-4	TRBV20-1	CSATSGPDIQYF
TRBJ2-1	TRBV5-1	CASSLTGVGDEQFF